The 28 T cell receptor beta chains reported below all come from one sample, sequenced in a study of T cell repertoires in cytomegalovirus infection. Their specific antigens are unknown. TCRdb re-called the reads through MiXCR, storing one row per CDR3 protein. Of about 920,000 distinct CDR3 sequences listed, roughly 30% are singletons. Here the sequenced sample was cultured CD8+ T cells from PBMCs, taken from culture after CMV antigen stimulation. These receptors all come from a human donor in good health (CMV status not recorded). Some clones in this sample may be carry-over from other donors' samples.

The chain couples TRBV15 to TRBJ1-2; 8 bases fit TRBD1. V trimming: 0 bases; J trimming: 5 bases; junction bases outside the gene matches: 5. Germline lookup yields CDR1 LNHNV and CDR2 YYDKDF (reference sequence). This CDR3 has 15 residues. CDR3: CATSRDGTGFYGYTF. The CDR3 region has the DNA TGTGCCACCAGCAGAGACGGGACAGGCTTTTATGGCTACACCTTC.

V usage is TRBV27 and J usage is TRBJ2-2; TRBD2 might be the D (6 bases). Germline V gene lookup returns CDR1 MNHEY and CDR2 SMNVEV (reference sequence). CDR3 length: 14 residues. V lost 7 bases and J lost 2, with 11 bases in between. Written as DNA, the CDR3 is TGTGCCAGCATTAGGAGGGGAAACACCGGGGAGCTGTTTTTT. Its translation is CASIRRGNTGELFF.

CDR3 sequence (DNA): TGTGCCAGCCCGTCTGGCCTACCGGGCACAGATACGCAGTATTTT. It codes for CASPSGLPGTDTQYF. The chain links TRBV2 to TRBJ2-3; D unclear. There are 15 residues in the CDR3. The V gene's germline CDR1 is SNHLY and CDR2 FYNNEI. V shed 8 bases and J shed 1 base, with 16 bases lying between them.

In this sample, this clonotype turned up many times. The rearrangement joins TRBV7-2 to TRBJ1-1, with TRBD1 as a possible D gene (6 bases). The germline gives CDR1 SGHTA, CDR2 FQGNSA. This CDR3 comprises 15 residues. V dropped 1 base and J dropped 6 bases, with 15 bases sitting between them. The CDR3 loop is CASSLEGGILSEAFF. In DNA, the CDR3 is TGTGCCAGCAGCTTAGAAGGGGGAATACTCTCTGAAGCTTTCTTT.

The chain combines TRBV13 with TRBJ2-7; unclear D gene. V was pared by 5 bases and J by 3 bases, with 14 bases between. The germline gives CDR1 PRHDT, CDR2 FYEKMQ (reference sequence). The CDR3 loop spans 14 amino acids. This CDR3 is CASSPIVDDYEQYF. CDR3 coding DNA: TGTGCCAGCAGCCCAATTGTGGATGACTACGAGCAGTACTTC.

This chain links TRBV20-1 with TRBJ1-6, with D possibly TRBD1 on 5 matching bases. Germline V gene sequence: CDR1 DFQATT, CDR2 SNEGSKA (reference sequence). V gave up 4 bases and J gave up 0 bases, with 16 bases separating them. CDR3 length: 17 amino acids. The CDR3 region is CSATDSFAPSYNSPLHF. CDR3 DNA sequence: TGCAGTGCTACTGACAGTTTTGCTCCCTCCTATAATTCACCCCTCCACTTT.

This clonotype has a count of ten or more. This chain joins TRBV7-2 and TRBJ1-1; D not certain. Germline values: CDR1 SGHTA, CDR2 FQGNSA. Trimming took 3 bases from V and 3 from J, leaving 23 bases between them. The CDR3 covers 18 residues. The chain's CDR3 is CASSLSSLGFFEDTEAFF. The CDR3 bases are TGTGCCAGCAGCTTGTCTTCGCTAGGGTTCTTCGAGGACACTGAAGCTTTCTTT.

This clonotype was recorded many times. The rearrangement uses TRBV5-4 and TRBJ2-2, with D perhaps TRBD2 (7 bases). Trimming shortened V by 2 bases and J by 2 bases, and 16 bases separated the two germline ends. The CDR3 loop spans 17 amino acids. Germline values: CDR1 SGHNT, CDR2 YYREEE (reference sequence). CDR3 bases: TGTGCCAGCAGCTTCTCCGGGGGGCCTCTCAACACCGGGGAGCTGTTTTTT. This sequence encodes CASSFSGGPLNTGELFF.

The chain couples TRBV27 to TRBJ1-2; maybe TRBD1 (5 bases). Per the germline V gene, CDR1 is MNHEY and CDR2 is SMNVEV (reference sequence). The CDR3 extends over 14 amino acids. V was shortened by 5 bases and J by 3 bases, with 13 bases between the two germline ends. CDR3 in amino acids: CASSPQGFHYGYTF. The CDR3 nucleotides are TGTGCCAGCAGTCCGCAGGGTTTTCACTATGGCTACACCTTC.

The chain recombines TRBV11-2 with TRBJ2-5; D call uncertain. This CDR3 spans 14 amino acids. CDR1 and CDR2 from the germline V gene are SGHAT and FQNNGV. Trimming cost V 2 bases and J 0 bases, with 7 bases left between them. The CDR3 here is CASSLMSYQETQYF. The CDR3 nucleotides read TGTGCCAGCAGCTTAATGTCGTACCAAGAGACCCAGTACTTC.

This clonotype was seen only a few times. The chain combines TRBV9 with TRBJ2-2, with D uncertain. The CDR3 has 12 amino acids. The V end lost 1 base, the J end lost 8 bases, and 6 bases lay between the germline ends. Germline V gives CDR1 SGDLS, CDR2 YYNGEE. For the CDR3, the DNA is TGTGCCAGCAGCGTAAATCAAGGGGAGCTGTTTTTT. This codes for CASSVNQGELFF.

The CDR3 DNA follows: TGTGCCAGCAGCCCTGCTGGGCTGAACACTGAAGCTTTCTTT. Its protein product is CASSPAGLNTEAFF. The chain uses TRBV7-6 and TRBJ1-1; D uncertain. V lost 5 bases, J lost 0 bases, and 10 bases lay in between. Germline CDR1 reads SGHVS; CDR2 reads FNYEAQ. The CDR3 runs 14 residues.

V gene TRBV7-9 combines with J gene TRBJ1-1; D possibly corresponds to TRBD1 (6 bases). Germline lookup yields CDR1 SEHNR and CDR2 FQNEAQ (reference sequence). Trimming stripped 5 bases from V and 4 bases from J, with 20 bases between. The CDR3 loop spans 16 amino acids. The CDR3 region has the DNA TGTGCCAGCAGCACTCGAGGGGGTTTAGAGGGCACTGAAGCTTTCTTT. Protein: CASSTRGGLEGTEAFF.

The gene calls are TRBV5-6 and TRBJ2-6; no definite D call. CDR3 length equals 16 residues. Trimming shortened V by 4 bases and J by 0 bases, and 11 bases separated the two germline ends. The germline V gene has CDR1 SGHDT and CDR2 YYEEEE. In DNA form, the CDR3 reads TGTGCCAGCAGCACCCTCGAAGGCTCTGGGGCCAACGTCCTGACTTTC. Translation: CASSTLEGSGANVLTF. Using reference TRBV5-6 and TRBJ2-6 for the parts outside the CDR3, the full variable domain is DAGVTQSPTHLIKTRGQQVTLRCSPKSGHDTVSWYQQALGQGPQFIFQYYEEEERQRGNFPDRFSGHQFPNYSSELNVNALLLGDSALYLCASSTLEGSGANVLTFGAGSRLTVL.

The chain's CDR3 is CSVGRVGKTGELFF. CDR3 DNA: TGCAGCGTTGGGCGGGTAGGAAAGACCGGGGAGCTGTTTTTT. The rearrangement uses TRBV29-1 and TRBJ2-2, with TRBD2 as a possible D gene (5 bases). The CDR3 spans 14 residues. Germline V lookup: CDR1 SQVTM, CDR2 ANQGSEA. Between the trimmed V and J ends, which lost 4 bases and 5 bases, there was a span of 14 bases.

The chain recombines TRBV27 with TRBJ2-3, with D perhaps matching TRBD1 (6 bases). The V gene lost 8 bases and the J gene lost 3 bases, with 12 bases spanning the gap. CDR1 is MNHEY and CDR2 is SMNVEV in the germline V gene (reference sequence). The CDR3 sequence is 13 residues long. The CDR3 nucleotides are TGTGCCAGCGTGGACAGTTCTACAGATACGCAGTATTTT. Encoded protein: CASVDSSTDTQYF.

The chain is built from TRBV4-2 and TRBJ2-2; 14 bases are a match to TRBD2. Per germline, CDR1 LGHNA and CDR2 YNFKEQ. This CDR3 is 16 amino acids long. The ends lost 10 bases at V and 6 bases at J; junction bases unmatched: 10. CDR3 in DNA: TGTGCCACCAGGACTAGCGGGGGGAGTAATGCCGGGGAGCTGTTTTTT. Protein: CATRTSGGSNAGELFF.

CDR3 sequence reads: CASSDGGYNEQFF. The CDR3 DNA sequence: TGTGCCAGCAGTGATGGCGGATACAATGAGCAGTTCTTC. The chain combines TRBV2 with TRBJ2-1; D gene uncertain. V gave up 3 bases and J gave up 4 bases, with 7 bases separating them. CDR3 length: 13 amino acids. The germline CDR1 and CDR2 sequences are SNHLY and FYNNEI.

This clonotype has just a few counts. The chain uses TRBV4-2 and TRBJ2-3; 7 bases fit TRBD2. Germline V gene data show CDR1 as LGHNA and CDR2 as YNFKEQ. The length of the CDR3 is 18 residues. The junction had 11 bases not matched to a gene; V was cut back by 0 bases and J by 2 bases. CDR3 in amino acids: CASSQDDSGPYLTDTQYF. The CDR3 nucleotides are TGTGCCAGCAGCCAAGACGATAGCGGGCCCTACCTCACAGATACGCAGTATTTT.

This clonotype was detected only a few times. The chain joins TRBV4-1 to TRBJ1-1; D is unclear. The V gene's germline CDR1 is MGHRA and CDR2 YSYEKL. This CDR3 spans 15 amino acids. V lost 0 bases and J lost 1, with 9 bases in between. Here the CDR3 DNA reads TGCGCCAGCAGCCAAGATTCACAGCCGAACACTGAAGCTTTCTTT. Protein product: CASSQDSQPNTEAFF.

The rearrangement uses TRBV6-4 and TRBJ1-6, with a weak D call TRBD1 (6 bases). Trimming removed 8 bases from V and 7 bases from J, with 9 bases in between. Germline-derived CDR1 and CDR2 are MRHNA and SNTAGT. This CDR3 contains 12 residues. CDR3 DNA sequence: TGTGCCAGCCGGGACATGAATTCACCCCTCCACTTT. This translates into CASRDMNSPLHF.

This clonotype occurred many times. The chain links TRBV7-3 to TRBJ2-1; 14 bases map to TRBD2. The CDR3 length is 18 residues. The V gene end was trimmed by 2 bases and the J gene end by 4 bases; junction bases not matched to a gene: 7. The germline CDR1 and CDR2 sequences are SGHTA and FQGTGA. The CDR3 reads CASSLGLAGGSQYNEQFF. The CDR3 DNA sequence: TGTGCCAGCAGCTTAGGACTAGCGGGGGGTTCACAGTACAATGAGCAGTTCTTC.

This clonotype has ten or more counts. The chain combines TRBV7-2 with TRBJ1-1, with D unclear. CDR1 is SGHTA, CDR2 FQGNSA, per germline. V lost 1 base and J 7 bases, leaving 7 bases between the germline ends. This CDR3 region has 12 residues. Here the CDR3 reads CASSLGQNEAFF. The CDR3 DNA reads TGTGCCAGCAGCTTAGGGCAGAATGAAGCTTTCTTT.

This clonotype has only a few counts. The chain links TRBV19 to TRBJ1-1, with a tentative D call TRBD1 (5 bases). Germline lookup yields CDR1 LNHDA and CDR2 SQIVND (reference sequence). The CDR3 consists of 14 residues. V was cut by 1 base and J by 5 bases, with 11 bases left in between. The CDR3 spells CASSIGVRGTEAFF. The CDR3, as DNA: TGTGCCAGTAGTATAGGAGTCCGGGGGACTGAAGCTTTCTTT.

DNA of the CDR3: TGCAGCGTTGAAGAAGGGGGCACCCTGAACACTGAAGCTTTCTTT. Its protein product is CSVEEGGTLNTEAFF. V gene TRBV29-1 combines with J gene TRBJ1-1, with 7 bases aligning to TRBD1. Germline CDR1 is SQVTM and CDR2 is ANQGSEA. The length of the CDR3 is 15 residues. Losses at the gene ends were 0 bases for V and 0 bases for J; bases not matched to a gene: 4.

This clonotype came up many times. This chain joins TRBV4-2 and TRBJ1-3; TRBD1 matches at 11 bases. The CDR3 has 17 residues. Germline trimming cut 2 bases from V and 3 bases from J; bases unmatched to any gene: 6. Germline V lookup: CDR1 LGHNA, CDR2 YNFKEQ. The CDR3 reads CASSQPPGQGVGNTIYF. In DNA form, the CDR3 reads TGTGCCAGCAGCCAACCGCCGGGACAGGGGGTTGGAAACACCATATATTTT.

The rearrangement joins TRBV2 to TRBJ1-6; D uncertain. The germline CDR1 and CDR2 sequences are SNHLY and FYNNEI. The length of the CDR3 is 12 residues. Trimming shortened V by 7 bases and J by 13 bases, and 14 bases separated the two germline ends. The CDR3 DNA sequence: TGTGCCAGCACTCCCTCTAGTGTCCCCCTCCACTTT. Translated, it gives CASTPSSVPLHF.

This clonotype was recorded many times. The rearrangement links TRBV24-1 to TRBJ2-7; D may be TRBD1 (7 bases). The CDR3 covers 15 residues. Looked up from germline, CDR1 is KGHDR and CDR2 is SFDVKD. V shed 2 bases and J shed 2 bases, with 12 bases lying between them. In DNA form, the CDR3 reads TGTGCCACCAGTGATTCTGACAGGGAGGCCTACGAGCAGTACTTC. Translating gives CATSDSDREAYEQYF.